This TCR beta chain was sequenced for a study of blood T cell repertoires in COVID-19. Profiling relied on immunoSEQ multiplex PCR, and the TCRdb table lists in-frame clones only, not all of them. The profile shows around 250,000 clones, roughly 85% of them singletons. V lost 8 bases, J lost 7 bases, and 4 bases stayed unmatched. This CDR3 is built from 13 residues. Per germline, CDR1 LNHDA and CDR2 SQIVND (reference sequence). The specimen was PBMCs or T cells enriched from blood (not recorded which). The V and J genes are TRBV19 and TRBJ1-5; 11 bases fit TRBD1. The receptor comes from a woman in her forties or fifties with acute COVID-19. CDR3: CASSDRGHQPQHF. In DNA form, the CDR3 reads TGTGCCAGTTCGGACAGGGGGCACCAGCCCCAGCATTTT.